This T cell receptor beta chain emerged from a study of control samples from healthy donors and cancer patients. Clones were read by immunoSEQ multiplex PCR, and TCRdb kept only the in-frame ones, dropping some. The sample lists some 65,000 clones, about four fifths occurring once. CDR3 length: 14 residues. Trimming took 5 bases from V and 4 from J; bases not matched to a gene: 5. Germline CDR1 reads SEHNR; CDR2 reads FQNEAQ (reference sequence). Sequencing was performed on PBMCs. The chain recombines TRBV7-9 with TRBJ2-3, with 8 bases lining up with TRBD2. This sequence was found in a woman aged 45-60 years with lung cancer. The CDR3 DNA reads TGTGCCAGCAGCAACGGGGGGGCCGCAGATACGCAGTATTTT. This sequence encodes CASSNGGAADTQYF. The variable domain in full, with the rest retrieved from reference TRBV7-9 and TRBJ2-3, is DTGVSQNPRHKITKRGQNVTFRCDPISEHNRLYWYRQTLGQGPEFLTYFQNEAQLEKSRLLSDRFSAERPKGSFSTLEIQRTEQGDSAMYLCASSNGGAADTQYFGPGTRLTVL.